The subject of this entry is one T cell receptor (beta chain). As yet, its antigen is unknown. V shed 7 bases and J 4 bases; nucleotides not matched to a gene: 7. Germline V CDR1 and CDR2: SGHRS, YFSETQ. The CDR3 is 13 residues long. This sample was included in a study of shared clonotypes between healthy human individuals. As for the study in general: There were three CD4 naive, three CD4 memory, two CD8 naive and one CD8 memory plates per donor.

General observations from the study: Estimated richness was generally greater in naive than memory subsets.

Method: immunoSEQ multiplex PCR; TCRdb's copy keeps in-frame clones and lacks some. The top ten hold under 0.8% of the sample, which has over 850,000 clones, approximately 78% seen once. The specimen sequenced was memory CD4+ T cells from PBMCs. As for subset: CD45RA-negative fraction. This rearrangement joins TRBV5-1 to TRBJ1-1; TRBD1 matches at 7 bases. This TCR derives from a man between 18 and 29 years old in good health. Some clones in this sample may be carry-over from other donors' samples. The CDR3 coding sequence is TGCGCCAGCCGACAGGGCTTTGTCACTGAAGCTTTCTTT. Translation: CASRQGFVTEAFF.